Described below is a single T cell receptor (beta chain) sequence and its context. The data belong to a study of T cell changes during pregnancy in multiple sclerosis. Trimming stripped 4 bases from V and 0 bases from J, with 13 bases between. The CDR3 is 15 amino acids. The germline CDR1 and CDR2 sequences are SGHNT and YYREEE (reference sequence). Clones were read by immunoSEQ multiplex PCR, and TCRdb kept only the in-frame ones, dropping some. The table has about 58,000 clones, about 92% seen once. The chain carries TRBV5-4 and TRBJ1-1, with D possibly TRBD1 on 6 matching bases. The receptor was derived from a female donor with multiple sclerosis, enrolled in a pregnancy study. This specimen was CD8+ T cells from peripheral blood mononuclear cells, taken in the second trimester of pregnancy. CDR3 region: CASSGKGHLNTEAFF. In nucleotides, the CDR3 is TGTGCCAGCAGCGGGAAGGGACACCTGAACACTGAAGCTTTCTTT.